The T cell receptor (beta chain) described here comes from a study of T cells after yellow fever vaccination. TCRdb re-analysed the 5' RACE reads in MiXCR, keeping a single row per CDR3 protein. This table has about 340,000 distinct CDR3 sequences, 8.5% to 9% appearing once. CDR3 length: 14 amino acids. The germline V gene has CDR1 SGHTA and CDR2 FQGNSA. The V segment lost 5 bases and the J segment 9 bases; nucleotides outside the gene matches: 10. The receptor was isolated from a man aged 18-30 years who received the YFV17D yellow fever vaccine. The source material was PBMCs, sampled on the day of the first yellow fever vaccination. V gene TRBV7-2 combines with J gene TRBJ2-1, with TRBD1 matching over 7 bases. CDR3 region: CASSRRQGGGEQFF. CDR3 bases: TGTGCCAGCAGCCGACGACAGGGTGGAGGTGAGCAGTTCTTC.